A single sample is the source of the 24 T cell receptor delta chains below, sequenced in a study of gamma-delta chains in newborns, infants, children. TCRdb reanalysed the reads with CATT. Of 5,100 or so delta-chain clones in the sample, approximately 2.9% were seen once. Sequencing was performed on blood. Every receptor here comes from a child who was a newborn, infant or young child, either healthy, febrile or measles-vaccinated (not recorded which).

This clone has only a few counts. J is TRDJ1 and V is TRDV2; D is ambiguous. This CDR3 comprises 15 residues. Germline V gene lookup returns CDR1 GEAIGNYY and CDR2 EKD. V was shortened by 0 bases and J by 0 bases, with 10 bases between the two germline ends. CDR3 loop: CACDTVSLYTDKLIF. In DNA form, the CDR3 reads TGTGCCTGTGACACCGTGAGCCTGTACACCGATAAACTCATCTTT.

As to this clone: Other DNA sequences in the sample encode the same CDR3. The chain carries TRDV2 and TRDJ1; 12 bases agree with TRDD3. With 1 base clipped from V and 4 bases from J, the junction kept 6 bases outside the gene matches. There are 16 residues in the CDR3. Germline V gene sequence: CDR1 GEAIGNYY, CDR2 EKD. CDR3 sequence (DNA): TGTGCCTGTGACACAGTACTGGGGGATACCGTCGATAAACTCATCTTT. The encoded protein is CACDTVLGDTVDKLIF.

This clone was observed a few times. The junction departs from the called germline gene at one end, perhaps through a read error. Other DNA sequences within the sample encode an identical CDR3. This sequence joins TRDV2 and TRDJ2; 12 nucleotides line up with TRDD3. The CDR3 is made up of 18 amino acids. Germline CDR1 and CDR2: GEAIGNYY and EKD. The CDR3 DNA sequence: TGTGCCTGTTGGAGGGACCTACTGGGGGATACTTTGACGGCACAACTCTTCTTT. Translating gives CACWRDLLGDTLTAQLFF.

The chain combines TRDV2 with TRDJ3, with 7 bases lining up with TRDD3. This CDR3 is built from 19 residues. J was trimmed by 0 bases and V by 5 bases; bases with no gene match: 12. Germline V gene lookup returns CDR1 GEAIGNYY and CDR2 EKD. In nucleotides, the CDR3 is TGTGCCTGTGCCCCTCTGGGGGGCCCTAGCTCCTGGGACACCCGACAGATGTTTTTC. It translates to CACAPLGGPSSWDTRQMFF.

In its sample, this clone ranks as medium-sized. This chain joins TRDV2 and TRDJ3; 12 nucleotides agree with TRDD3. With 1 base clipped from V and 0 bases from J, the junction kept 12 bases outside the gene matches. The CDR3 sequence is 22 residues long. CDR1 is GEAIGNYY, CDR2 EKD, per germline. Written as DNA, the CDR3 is TGTGCCTGTGACACTGTACTGGGGGATACCTCTTCTCGCTCCTGGGACACCCGACAGATGTTTTTC. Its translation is CACDTVLGDTSSRSWDTRQMFF.

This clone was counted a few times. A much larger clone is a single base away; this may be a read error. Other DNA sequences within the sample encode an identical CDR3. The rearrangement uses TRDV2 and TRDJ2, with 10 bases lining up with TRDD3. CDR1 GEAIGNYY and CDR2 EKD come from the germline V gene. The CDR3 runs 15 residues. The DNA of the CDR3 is TGTGCCTGTGACATACTGGGGGATTTGACGGCACAACTCTTCTTT. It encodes CACDILGDLTAQLFF.

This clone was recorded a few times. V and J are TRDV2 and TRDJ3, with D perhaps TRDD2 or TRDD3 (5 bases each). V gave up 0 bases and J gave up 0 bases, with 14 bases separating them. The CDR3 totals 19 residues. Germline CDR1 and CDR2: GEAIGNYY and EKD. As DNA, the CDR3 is TGTGCCTGTGACACCGGGGGGTTATCCTACTCCTGGGACACCCGACAGATGTTTTTC. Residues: CACDTGGLSYSWDTRQMFF.

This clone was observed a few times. The CDR3 DNA reads as TGTGCCTGTGAACAACTGGGGGACTCTGACTCCTGGGACACCCGACAGATGTTTTTC. This codes for CACEQLGDSDSWDTRQMFF. V gene TRDV2 combines with J gene TRDJ3; 9 nucleotides match TRDD3. Germline assignment: CDR1 GEAIGNYY and CDR2 EKD. There are 19 residues in the CDR3. V lost 4 bases and J lost 0; bases outside the gene matches: 9.

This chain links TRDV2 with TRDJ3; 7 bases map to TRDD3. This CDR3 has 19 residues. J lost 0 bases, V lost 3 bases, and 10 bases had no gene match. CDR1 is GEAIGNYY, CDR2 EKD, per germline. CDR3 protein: CACDSVLGRSSWDTRQMFF. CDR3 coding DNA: TGTGCCTGTGACTCAGTACTGGGGAGGAGCTCCTGGGACACCCGACAGATGTTTTTC.

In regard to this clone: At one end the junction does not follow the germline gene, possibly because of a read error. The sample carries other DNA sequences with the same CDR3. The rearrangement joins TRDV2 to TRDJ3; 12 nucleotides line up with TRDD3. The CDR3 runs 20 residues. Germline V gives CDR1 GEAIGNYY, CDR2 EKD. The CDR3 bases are TGTGCCTGCGACACAACTGGGGGATACCCAAGCTCCTGGGACACCCGACAGATGTTTTTC. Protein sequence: CACDTTGGYPSSWDTRQMFF.

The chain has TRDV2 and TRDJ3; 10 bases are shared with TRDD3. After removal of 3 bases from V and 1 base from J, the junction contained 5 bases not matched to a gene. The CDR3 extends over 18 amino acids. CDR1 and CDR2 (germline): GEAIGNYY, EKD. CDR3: CACDLLGDESWDTRQMFF. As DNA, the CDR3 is TGTGCCTGTGACCTACTGGGGGATGAATCCTGGGACACCCGACAGATGTTTTTC.

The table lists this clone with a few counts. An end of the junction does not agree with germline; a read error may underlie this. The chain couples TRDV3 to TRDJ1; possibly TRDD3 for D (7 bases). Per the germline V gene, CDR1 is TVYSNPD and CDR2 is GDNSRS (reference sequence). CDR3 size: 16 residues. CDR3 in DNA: TGCGCCTTCCCCGCGCTGGGGGTTAGAGACACCGATAAACTCATCTTT. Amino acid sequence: CAFPALGVRDTDKLIF.

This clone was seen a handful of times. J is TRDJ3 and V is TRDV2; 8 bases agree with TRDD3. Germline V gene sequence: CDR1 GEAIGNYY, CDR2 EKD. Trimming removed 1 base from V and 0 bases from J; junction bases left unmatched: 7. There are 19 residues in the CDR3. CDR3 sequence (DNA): TGTGCCTGTGACACGTACTGGGGGTCAAGCTCCTGGGACACCCGACAGATGTTTTTC. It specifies CACDTYWGSSSWDTRQMFF.

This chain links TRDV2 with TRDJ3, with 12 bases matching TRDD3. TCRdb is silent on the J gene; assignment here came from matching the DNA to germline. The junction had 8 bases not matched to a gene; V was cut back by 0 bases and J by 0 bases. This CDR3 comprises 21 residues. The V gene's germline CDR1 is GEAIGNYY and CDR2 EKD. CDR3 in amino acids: CACDTVLGDTRSSWDTRQMFF. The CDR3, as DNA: TGTGCCTGTGACACCGTACTGGGGGATACCCGGAGCTCCTGGGACACCCGACAGATGTTTTTC.

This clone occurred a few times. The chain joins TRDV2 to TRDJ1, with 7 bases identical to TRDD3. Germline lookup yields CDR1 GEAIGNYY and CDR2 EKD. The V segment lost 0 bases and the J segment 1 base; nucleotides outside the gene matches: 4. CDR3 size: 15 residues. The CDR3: CACDTVGETTDKLIF. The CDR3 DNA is TGTGCCTGTGACACCGTGGGGGAGACCACCGATAAACTCATCTTT.

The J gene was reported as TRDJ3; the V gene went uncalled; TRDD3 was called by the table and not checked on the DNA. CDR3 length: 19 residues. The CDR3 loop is CACDTILGIRSWDTRQMFF. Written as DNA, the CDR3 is TGTGCCTGTGACACCATACTGGGGATCCGCTCCTGGGACACCCGACAGATGTTTTTC.

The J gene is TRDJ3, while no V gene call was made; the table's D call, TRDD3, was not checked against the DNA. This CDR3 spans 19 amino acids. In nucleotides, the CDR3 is TGTGCCTGCGACACCTTGGGGGATACGAGCTCCTGGGACACCCGACAGATGTTTTTC. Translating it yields CACDTLGDTSSWDTRQMFF.

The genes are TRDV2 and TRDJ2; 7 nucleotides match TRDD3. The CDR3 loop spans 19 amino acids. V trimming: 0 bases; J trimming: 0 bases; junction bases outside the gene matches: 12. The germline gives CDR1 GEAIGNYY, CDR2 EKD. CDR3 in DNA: TGTGCCTGTGACACCGTGGGGATAGGAATTAATTCTTTGACAGCACAACTCTTCTTT. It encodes CACDTVGIGINSLTAQLFF.

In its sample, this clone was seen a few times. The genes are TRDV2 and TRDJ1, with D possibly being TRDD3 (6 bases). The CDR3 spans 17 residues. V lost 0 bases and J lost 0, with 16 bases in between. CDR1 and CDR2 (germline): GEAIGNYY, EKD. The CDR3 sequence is CACDTWGSGGYTDKLIF. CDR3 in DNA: TGTGCCTGTGACACCTGGGGGTCCGGGGGTTACACCGATAAACTCATCTTT.

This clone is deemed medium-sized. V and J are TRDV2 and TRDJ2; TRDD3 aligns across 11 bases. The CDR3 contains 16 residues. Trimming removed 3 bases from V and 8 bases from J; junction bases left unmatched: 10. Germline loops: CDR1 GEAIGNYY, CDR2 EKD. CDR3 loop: CACDGLLGDNSAQLFF. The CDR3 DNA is TGTGCCTGTGACGGTCTACTGGGGGATAACTCGGCACAACTCTTCTTT.

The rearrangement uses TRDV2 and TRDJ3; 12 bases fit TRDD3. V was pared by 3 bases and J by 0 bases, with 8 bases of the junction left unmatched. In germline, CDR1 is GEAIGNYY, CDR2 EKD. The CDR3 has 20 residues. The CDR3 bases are TGTGCCTGTGACGTACTGGGGGATACCGGGGGCTCCTGGGACACCCGACAGATGTTTTTC. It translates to CACDVLGDTGGSWDTRQMFF.

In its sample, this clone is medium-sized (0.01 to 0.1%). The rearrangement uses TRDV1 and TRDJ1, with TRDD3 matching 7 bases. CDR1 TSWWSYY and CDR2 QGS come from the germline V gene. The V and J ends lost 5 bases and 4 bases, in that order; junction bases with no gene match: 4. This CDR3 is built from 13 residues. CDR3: CALGKRGYDKLIF. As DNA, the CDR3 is TGTGCTCTTGGGAAACGGGGATACGATAAACTCATCTTT.

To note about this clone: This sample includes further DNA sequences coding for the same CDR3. The CDR3 bases are TGTGCCTGTGACACTGGGGGATATGTGAGCTCCTGGGACACCCGACAGATGTTTTTC. Protein sequence: CACDTGGYVSSWDTRQMFF. The V and J genes are TRDV2 and TRDJ3; 9 nucleotides match TRDD3. With V trimmed by 1 base and J by 0 bases, 6 bases remained unmatched. Germline V gene data show CDR1 as GEAIGNYY and CDR2 as EKD. The CDR3 sequence is 19 residues long.

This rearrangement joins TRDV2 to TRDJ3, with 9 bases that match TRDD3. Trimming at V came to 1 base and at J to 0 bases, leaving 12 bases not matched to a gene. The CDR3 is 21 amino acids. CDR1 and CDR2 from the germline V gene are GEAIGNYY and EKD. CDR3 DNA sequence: TGTGCCTGTGACACTGTACTGGGGGAACGGTTTAACTCCTGGGACACCCGACAGATGTTTTTC. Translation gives CACDTVLGERFNSWDTRQMFF.